This TCR beta chain was captured by sequencing in a study of T cell repertoires in cytomegalovirus infection. The CDR3 extends over 15 amino acids. Germline assignment: CDR1 DFQATT and CDR2 SNEGSKA (reference sequence). With V trimmed by 1 base and J by 0 bases, 4 bases remained unmatched. TCRdb analysed the reads with MiXCR anew, one entry per CDR3 protein. The sample lists approximately 500,000 distinct CDR3 sequences, around 10% occurring once. This clonotype came up many times. This sequence joins TRBV20-1 and TRBJ2-3; 7 nucleotides match TRBD1. The sample taken for sequencing was PBMCs. This TCR came from a human donor in good health (CMV status not recorded). Some clones in this sample may be carry-over from other donors' samples. The CDR3 spells CSARAGTASTDTQYF. In nucleotides, the CDR3 is TGCAGTGCTAGAGCTGGGACAGCTAGCACAGATACGCAGTATTTT.